This TCR beta chain was obtained from a study of cytomegalovirus exposure and HLA in healthy donors. Of note for this clone: Its antigen remains unknown.

PCR used 60 Vbeta primers and 13 Jbeta primers. Generated by immunoSEQ multiplex PCR, the TCRdb table keeps only in-frame clones and is missing some. The listing records 60,000 to 75,000 clones. Germline V gives CDR1 MDHEN, CDR2 SYDVKM. V shed 6 bases and J shed 2 bases, with 11 bases lying between them. The CDR3 consists of 13 residues. Study-wide results and caveats: Data from an earlier analysis indicated that most TCR beta V segments were productive either about 90% or about 30% of the time. It was shown in a later analysis that HLA-associated TCR beta chains were more clonally expanded than other, equally common chains. Rarity marked most TCR sequences, yet some public TCRs occurred in many donors. With high specificity and sensitivity, the classifier reportedly diagnosed cytomegalovirus status.

This TCR derives from a female donor in good health and CMV-seropositive. This chain links TRBV28 with TRBJ2-7, with a weak D call TRBD1 (5 bases). Material for sequencing was PBMCs. CDR3 DNA sequence: TGTGCCAGCAGCACAGGTCTTCCCTACGAGCAGTACTTC. Its protein is CASSTGLPYEQYF. The full variable domain, rest sourced from reference TRBV28 and TRBJ2-7, is DVKVTQSSRYLVKRTGEKVFLECVQDMDHENMFWYRQDPGLGLRLIYFSYDVKMKEKGDIPEGYSVSREKKERFSLILESASTNQTSMYLCASSTGLPYEQYFGPGTRLTVT.